Listed here is a single TCR beta chain. The authors' processing: Reference gene primer amplification in the assay estimated nucleated cell counts. Profiling relied on immunoSEQ multiplex PCR, and the TCRdb table lists in-frame clones only, not all of them. For V, J and clone size, that table is used; D and trimming come from the DNA. Of about 160,000 clones in the sample, 87% were seen once. The entry originates in a study of blood T cell repertoires in COVID-19. Overall study: The cDNA or gDNA used as material had been derived from T cells, B-cell-depleted T cells, or PBMCs.

Sequencing was carried out using peripheral blood. This receptor was identified in a woman aged 60-75 years with active or convalescent COVID-19.

The CDR3 protein is CASSHGQEATNEKLFF. Here the CDR3 DNA reads TGTGCCAGCTCACATGGACAGGAGGCAACTAATGAAAAACTGTTTTTT. The rearrangement uses TRBV18 and TRBJ1-4; 7 bases are shared with TRBD1. Germline lookup yields CDR1 KGHSH and CDR2 LQKENI. There are 16 residues in the CDR3. J was trimmed by 0 bases and V by 4 bases; bases with no gene match: 5.